One sample yielded the 20 T cell receptor beta chains listed below, sequenced in a study of blood T cell repertoires in COVID-19. Produced via immunoSEQ multiplex PCR; TCRdb's table is partial and in-frame only. The sample has over 400,000 clones; approximately 85% are singletons. The sample taken for sequencing was peripheral blood. These receptors were taken from a human donor in a cohort sampled during active COVID-19.

The CDR3, as DNA: TGTGCCAGTAGCGACACGGGATTAGAGACCCAGTACTTC. As protein: CASSDTGLETQYF. This chain joins TRBV19 and TRBJ2-5, with D possibly being TRBD2 (5 bases). Germline V gene lookup returns CDR1 LNHDA and CDR2 SQIVND (reference sequence). The CDR3 has 13 residues. V shed 6 bases and J shed 4 bases, with 12 bases lying between them. The full variable domain, its missing parts supplied by reference TRBV19 and TRBJ2-5, is DGGITQSPKYLFRKEGQNVTLSCEQNLNHDAMYWYRQDPGQGLRLIYYSQIVNDFQKGDIAEGYSVSREKKESFPLTVTSAQKNPTAFYLCASSDTGLETQYFGPGTRLLVL.

The chain uses TRBV6-4 and TRBJ1-1; D gene unclear. Germline V gene sequence: CDR1 MRHNA, CDR2 SNTAGT. Trimming stripped 6 bases from V and 0 bases from J, with 11 bases between. This CDR3 is built from 14 residues. This chain's CDR3 is CASSPSEVNTEAFF. The CDR3, as DNA: TGTGCCAGCAGCCCGAGTGAGGTGAACACTGAAGCTTTCTTT.

The genes are TRBV5-4 and TRBJ2-2; weak D call: TRBD2 (5 bases). The CDR3 is 15 amino acids. Trimming stripped 0 bases from V and 3 bases from J, with 9 bases between. Germline lookup yields CDR1 SGHNT and CDR2 YYREEE (reference sequence). CDR3 in amino acids: CASSLGGRDTGELFF. Here the CDR3 DNA reads TGTGCCAGCAGCTTGGGAGGGCGGGACACCGGGGAGCTGTTTTTT.

V gene TRBV9 combines with J gene TRBJ1-2; the match to TRBD1 covers 7 bases. The trim removed 0 bases at V and 4 bases at J, leaving 6 bases unmatched. Germline CDR1 and CDR2: SGDLS and YYNGEE. CDR3 length: 15 amino acids. The CDR3 DNA reads as TGTGCCAGCAGCGTAGAGGGACAGTCTATCTATGGCTACACCTTC. Encoded protein: CASSVEGQSIYGYTF.

This clone showed up just a few times. This chain connects TRBV10-1 to TRBJ1-1; unclear D gene. V shed 3 bases and J shed 10 bases, with 12 bases lying between them. Germline assignment: CDR1 WNHNN and CDR2 SYGVQD (reference sequence). This CDR3 has 12 residues. CDR3 sequence reads: CASSESRVPAFF. Written as DNA, the CDR3 is TGCGCCAGCAGTGAAAGTCGGGTACCAGCTTTCTTT.

V gene TRBV28 combines with J gene TRBJ2-7; possible D gene TRBD1, 6 bases. Germline V gene data show CDR1 as MDHEN and CDR2 as SYDVKM. The CDR3 extends over 13 amino acids. Trimming took off 7 bases at V and 1 base at J, with 11 bases between the two ends. CDR3 in amino acids: CASNFGQSYEQYF. CDR3 in DNA: TGTGCCAGCAATTTCGGACAGTCCTACGAGCAGTACTTC. The complete variable domain, with remaining parts taken from reference TRBV28 and TRBJ2-7, reads DVKVTQSSRYLVKRTGEKVFLECVQDMDHENMFWYRQDPGLGLRLIYFSYDVKMKEKGDIPEGYSVSREKKERFSLILESASTNQTSMYLCASNFGQSYEQYFGPGTRLTVT.

The chain joins TRBV4-2 to TRBJ1-2, with 8 positions matching TRBD1. V trimming: 4 bases; J trimming: 4 bases; junction bases outside the gene matches: 8. Germline values: CDR1 LGHNA, CDR2 YNFKEQ. The CDR3 has 15 residues. The chain's CDR3 is CASSLADRDPYGYTF. In DNA, the CDR3 is TGTGCCAGCAGCCTCGCGGACAGGGACCCCTATGGCTACACCTTC.

This clone turned up a few times. The chain's CDR3 is CASSSEGTGAFF. DNA of the CDR3: TGTGCCAGCAGCTCCGAGGGGACAGGAGCTTTCTTT. The rearrangement joins TRBV7-9 to TRBJ1-1; 8 nucleotides line up with TRBD1. CDR3 size: 12 residues. Trimming removed 4 bases from V and 10 bases from J; junction bases left unmatched: 5. The germline CDR1 and CDR2 sequences are SEHNR and FQNEAQ (reference sequence).

This chain links TRBV11-2 with TRBJ2-7; weak D call: TRBD2 (5 bases). The CDR3 runs 15 residues. CDR1 and CDR2 (germline): SGHAT, FQNNGV. The V end was cut by 3 bases, the J end by 0 bases, with 12 bases between. CDR3 nucleotide sequence: TGTGCCAGCAGCTTTGCGGGTCGCAGCTCCTACGAGCAGTACTTC. It yields the protein CASSFAGRSSYEQYF.

J is TRBJ2-1 and V is TRBV6-6; TRBD2 matches at 8 bases. The V gene end was trimmed by 8 bases and the J gene end by 4 bases; junction bases not matched to a gene: 7. Germline assignment: CDR1 MNHNY and CDR2 SVGAGI (reference sequence). The CDR3 loop spans 14 amino acids. The DNA of the CDR3 is TGTGCCAGCCTCCACCGGGAGGGTTACAATGAGCAGTTCTTC. Translated, it gives CASLHREGYNEQFF.

A single count supports this clone. The chain employs TRBV2 and TRBJ2-2; a weak D match, TRBD2 (6 bases). CDR1 is SNHLY and CDR2 is FYNNEI in the germline V gene. V was clipped by 6 bases and J by 5 bases, with 10 bases between them. The CDR3 consists of 13 residues. The CDR3 DNA reads TGTGCCAGCAGCGGGAGCGGAACCGGGGAGCTGTTTTTT. It encodes CASSGSGTGELFF.

This chain joins TRBV24-1 and TRBJ2-3; TRBD2 aligns across 7 bases. The length of the CDR3 is 17 residues. Trimming cost V 3 bases and J 4 bases; bases outside gene matches: 12. CDR1 and CDR2 (germline): KGHDR, SFDVKD. The CDR3: CATSDTTGGSKPDTQYF. The CDR3 DNA reads as TGTGCCACCAGTGATACCACGGGCGGGAGCAAACCAGATACGCAGTATTTT.

The chain uses TRBV29-1 and TRBJ2-1, with D possibly TRBD2 on 7 matching bases. This CDR3 region has 13 residues. V was trimmed by 7 bases and J by 5 bases, leaving 15 bases between them. Germline V CDR1 and CDR2: SQVTM, ANQGSEA. The CDR3 DNA sequence: TGCAGCGGGGGGGGCCCGGAGGACAATGAGCAGTTCTTC. Amino acid sequence: CSGGGPEDNEQFF.

The chain links TRBV27 to TRBJ2-1, with D perhaps matching TRBD1 (5 bases). V shed 6 bases and J shed 3 bases, with 15 bases lying between them. The CDR3 length is 15 residues. The germline CDR1 and CDR2 sequences are MNHEY and SMNVEV (reference sequence). CDR3 loop: CASRTTVLGYNEQFF. Here the CDR3 DNA reads TGTGCCAGCAGGACGACAGTGCTGGGCTACAATGAGCAGTTCTTC.

This clone appeared a few times. The chain is built from TRBV5-4 and TRBJ2-3, with D tentatively TRBD2 (5 bases). CDR1 and CDR2 (germline): SGHNT, YYREEE (reference sequence). The CDR3 loop spans 14 amino acids. Trimming removed 4 bases at V and 3 bases at J, with 12 bases between. In DNA form, the CDR3 reads TGTGCCAGCAGCCTGGACGGAGGAACAGATACGCAGTATTTT. This translates into CASSLDGGTDTQYF. The full variable domain, in which reference TRBV5-4 and TRBJ2-3 provide the parts outside the CDR3, is ETGVTQSPTHLIKTRGQQVTLRCSSQSGHNTVSWYQQALGQGPQFIFQYYREEENGRGNFPPRFSGLQFPNYSSELNVNALELDDSALYLCASSLDGGTDTQYFGPGTRLTVL.

This chain joins TRBV11-3 and TRBJ2-1, with a possible D match to TRBD2 (5 bases). Germline assignment: CDR1 SGHNT and CDR2 YENEEA. The CDR3 covers 16 residues. V lost 2 bases, J lost 0 bases, and 11 bases lay in between. The CDR3 coding sequence is TGTGCCAGCAGCTTAAACGGGAAGAGCTCCTACAATGAGCAGTTCTTC. Translating it yields CASSLNGKSSYNEQFF.

This chain joins TRBV11-2 and TRBJ2-5, with TRBD1 matching 10 bases. Germline V gene data show CDR1 as SGHAT and CDR2 as FQNNGV. The V segment lost 8 bases and the J segment 2 bases; nucleotides outside the gene matches: 8. This CDR3 comprises 15 residues. The CDR3 region is CASSTGTGVQETQYF. The CDR3 bases are TGTGCCAGCTCCACCGGGACAGGGGTTCAAGAGACCCAGTACTTC. Supplemented by reference TRBV11-2 and TRBJ2-5, the full variable domain reads EAGVAQSPRYKIIEKRQSVAFWCNPISGHATLYWYQQILGQGPKLLIQFQNNGVVDDSQLPKDRFSAERLKGVDSTLKIQPAKLEDSAVYLCASSTGTGVQETQYFGPGTRLLVL.

J is TRBJ2-5 and V is TRBV2; 12 bases line up with TRBD2. The V segment lost 6 bases and the J segment 4 bases; nucleotides outside the gene matches: 6. Germline V gene data show CDR1 as SNHLY and CDR2 as FYNNEI. CDR3 size: 15 residues. The DNA of the CDR3 is TGTGCCAGCAGGGTCGGACTAGCGGGATCAGAGACCCAGTACTTC. Translation gives CASRVGLAGSETQYF.

This clone occurred a few times. The chain carries TRBV28 and TRBJ2-7, with 9 bases aligning to TRBD2. The CDR3 is 15 amino acids. CDR1 is MDHEN and CDR2 is SYDVKM in the germline V gene. V lost 6 bases and J lost 1; bases outside the gene matches: 7. CDR3 sequence reads: CASSLTSGPSYEQYF. CDR3 DNA: TGTGCCAGCAGCCTCACTAGCGGGCCTTCCTACGAGCAGTACTTC.

The gene calls are TRBV27 and TRBJ2-3, with 7 nucleotides matching TRBD1. This CDR3 has 15 residues. Germline values: CDR1 MNHEY, CDR2 SMNVEV (reference sequence). J gave up 4 bases and V 4 bases, and 8 bases lay outside the gene matches. CDR3 nucleotides: TGTGCCAGCAGTTCGGTCAGGGGGTGGGCAGATACGCAGTATTTT. As protein: CASSSVRGWADTQYF.